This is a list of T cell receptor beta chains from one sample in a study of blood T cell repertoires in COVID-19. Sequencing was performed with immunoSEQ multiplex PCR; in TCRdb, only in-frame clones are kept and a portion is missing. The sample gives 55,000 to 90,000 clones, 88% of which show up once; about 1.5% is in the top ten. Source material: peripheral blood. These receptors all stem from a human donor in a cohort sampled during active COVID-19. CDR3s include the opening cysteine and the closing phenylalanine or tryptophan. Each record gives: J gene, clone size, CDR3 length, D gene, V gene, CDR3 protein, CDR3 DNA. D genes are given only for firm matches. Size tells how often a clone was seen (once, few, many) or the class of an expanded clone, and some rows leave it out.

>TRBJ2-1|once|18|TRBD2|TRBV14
CASSQDYPGLAGANEQFF
TGTGCCAGCAGCCAAGATTACCCCGGACTAGCGGGAGCCAATGAGCAGTTCTTC
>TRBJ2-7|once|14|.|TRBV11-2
CASSLEGAHYEQYF
TGTGCCAGCAGCTTAGAGGGGGCGCACTACGAGCAGTACTTC
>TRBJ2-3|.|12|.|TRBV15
CATSTRSDTQYF
TGTGCCACCAGCACGCGTTCGGATACGCAGTATTTT
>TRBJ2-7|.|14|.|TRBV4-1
CASSQDWGGYEQYF
TGCGCCAGCAGCCAAGATTGGGGAGGCTACGAGCAGTACTTC
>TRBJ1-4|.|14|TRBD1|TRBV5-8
CANVPGQGYEKLFF
TGTGCCAACGTACCGGGACAGGGGTATGAAAAACTGTTTTTT
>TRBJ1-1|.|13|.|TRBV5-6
CASSADSITEAFF
TGTGCCAGCAGCGCGGACAGTATCACTGAAGCTTTCTTT
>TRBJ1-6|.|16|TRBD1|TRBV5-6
CASSAGTGVGNSPLHF
TGTGCCAGCAGCGCCGGGACAGGGGTCGGTAATTCACCCCTCCACTTT
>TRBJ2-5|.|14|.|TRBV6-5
CASRPGTHQETQYF
TGTGCCAGCAGGCCAGGGACTCACCAAGAGACCCAGTACTTC
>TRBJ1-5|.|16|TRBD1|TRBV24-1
CATVKKQGKSNQPQHF
TGTGCCACCGTTAAAAAACAGGGGAAGAGCAATCAGCCCCAGCATTTT
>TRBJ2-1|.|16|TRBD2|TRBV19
CASIDRIAGGGNEQFF
TGTGCCAGTATAGACAGAATAGCGGGAGGTGGGAATGAGCAGTTCTTC
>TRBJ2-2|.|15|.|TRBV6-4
CATPPLGNGTGELFF
TGTGCCACCCCGCCCCTAGGAAACGGCACCGGGGAGCTGTTTTTT
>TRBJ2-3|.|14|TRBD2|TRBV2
CASSSTSGFQAQYF
TGTGCCAGCAGTTCAACTAGCGGGTTCCAAGCGCAGTATTTT
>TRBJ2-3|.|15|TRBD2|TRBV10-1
CASSDPGLATDTQYF
TGCGCCAGCAGTGATCCGGGACTAGCCACAGATACGCAGTATTTT
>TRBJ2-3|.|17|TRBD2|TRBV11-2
CASSGWRETTSTDTQYF
TGTGCCAGCAGCGGGTGGCGGGAGACTACTAGCACAGATACGCAGTATTTT
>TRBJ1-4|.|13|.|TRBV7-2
CASSLDRVGKLFF
TGTGCCAGCAGCTTAGACCGGGTTGGAAAACTGTTTTTT
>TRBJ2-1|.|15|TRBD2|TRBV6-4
CASSDGTSGSYEQFF
TGTGCCAGCAGTGACGGGACTAGCGGGAGTTATGAGCAGTTCTTC
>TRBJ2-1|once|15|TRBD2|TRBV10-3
CAISESTSGGEEQFF
TGTGCCATCAGTGAGTCTACTAGCGGAGGCGAGGAGCAGTTCTTC
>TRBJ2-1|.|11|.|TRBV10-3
CAISEGTEQFF
TGTGCCATCAGTGAGGGGACAGAGCAGTTCTTC
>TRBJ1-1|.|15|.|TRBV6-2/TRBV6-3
CASSYGDRFGTEAFF
TGTGCCAGCAGTTACGGAGACAGGTTCGGCACTGAAGCTTTCTTT
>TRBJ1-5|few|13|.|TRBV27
CASSQGSNQPQHF
TGTGCCAGCAGCCAGGGTAGCAATCAGCCCCAGCATTTT
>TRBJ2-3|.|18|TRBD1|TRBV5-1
CASSRGQGATGVADTQYF
TGCGCCAGCAGCCGGGGACAGGGGGCTACGGGAGTAGCAGATACGCAGTATTTT
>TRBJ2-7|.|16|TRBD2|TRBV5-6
CASSSPWTSGTYEQYF
TGTGCCAGCAGCTCCCCCTGGACTAGCGGGACCTACGAGCAGTACTTC
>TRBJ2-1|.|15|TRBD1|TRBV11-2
CASSLRGTGQGEQFF
TGTGCCAGCAGCTTGCGCGGGACAGGGCAAGGTGAGCAGTTCTTC
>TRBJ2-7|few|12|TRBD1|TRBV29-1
CSASDRGYEQYF
TGCAGCGCATCTGACAGGGGCTACGAGCAGTACTTC